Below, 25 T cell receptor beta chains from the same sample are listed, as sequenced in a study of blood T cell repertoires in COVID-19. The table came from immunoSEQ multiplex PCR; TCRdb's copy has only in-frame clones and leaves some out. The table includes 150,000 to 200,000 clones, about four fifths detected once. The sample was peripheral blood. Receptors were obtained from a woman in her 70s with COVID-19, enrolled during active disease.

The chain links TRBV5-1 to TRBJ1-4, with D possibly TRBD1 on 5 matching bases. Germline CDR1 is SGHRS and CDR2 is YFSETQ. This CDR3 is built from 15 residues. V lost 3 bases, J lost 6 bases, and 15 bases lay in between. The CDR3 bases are TGCGCCAGCAGCTCGTACGGGGGAGAGGATGAAAAACTGTTTTTT. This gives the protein CASSSYGGEDEKLFF. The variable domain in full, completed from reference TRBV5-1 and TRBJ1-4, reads KAGVTQTPRYLIKTRGQQVTLSCSPISGHRSVSWYQQTPGQGLQFLFEYFSETQRNKGNFPGRFSGRQFSNSRSEMNVSTLELGDSALYLCASSSYGGEDEKLFFGSGTQLSVL.

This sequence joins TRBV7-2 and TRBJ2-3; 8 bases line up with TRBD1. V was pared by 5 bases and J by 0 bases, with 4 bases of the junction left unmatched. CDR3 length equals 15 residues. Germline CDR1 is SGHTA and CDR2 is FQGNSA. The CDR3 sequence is CASSTNRGSTDTQYF. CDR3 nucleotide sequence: TGTGCCAGCAGCACCAACAGGGGGAGCACAGATACGCAGTATTTT.

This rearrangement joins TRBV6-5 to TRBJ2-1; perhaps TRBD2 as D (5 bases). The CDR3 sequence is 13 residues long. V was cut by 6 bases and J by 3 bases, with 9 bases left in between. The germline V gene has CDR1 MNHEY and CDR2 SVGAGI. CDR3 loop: CASREANYNEQFF. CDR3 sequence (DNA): TGTGCCAGCAGGGAGGCCAACTACAATGAGCAGTTCTTC.

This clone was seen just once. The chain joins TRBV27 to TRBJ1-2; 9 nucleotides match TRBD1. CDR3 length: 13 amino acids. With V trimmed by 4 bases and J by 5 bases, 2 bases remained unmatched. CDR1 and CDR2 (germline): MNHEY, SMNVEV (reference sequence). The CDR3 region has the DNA TGTGCCAGCAGTTCGGGACAGGGATATGGCTACACCTTC. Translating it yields CASSSGQGYGYTF.

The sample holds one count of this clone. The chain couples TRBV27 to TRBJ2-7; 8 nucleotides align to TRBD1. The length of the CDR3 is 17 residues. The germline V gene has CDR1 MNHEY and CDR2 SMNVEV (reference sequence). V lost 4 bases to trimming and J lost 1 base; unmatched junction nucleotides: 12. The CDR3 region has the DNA TGTGCCAGCAGTTGCGACGAGGACAGGGCGTTGTCCTACGAGCAGTACTTC. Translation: CASSCDEDRALSYEQYF.

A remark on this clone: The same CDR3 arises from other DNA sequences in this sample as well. The CDR3 DNA is TGCGCCAGCAGCTTGGAGGGCGGGACGTCCTACGAGCAGTACTTC. Residues: CASSLEGGTSYEQYF. The V and J genes are TRBV5-1 and TRBJ2-7, with D perhaps matching TRBD2 (6 bases). Trimming removed 0 bases at V and 1 base at J, with 11 bases between. This CDR3 spans 15 amino acids. CDR1 and CDR2 from the germline V gene are SGHRS and YFSETQ.

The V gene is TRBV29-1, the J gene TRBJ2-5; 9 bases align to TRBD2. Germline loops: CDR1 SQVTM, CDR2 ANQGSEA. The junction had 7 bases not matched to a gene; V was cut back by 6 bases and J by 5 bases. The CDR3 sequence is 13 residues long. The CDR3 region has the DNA TGCAGCGTCCGGACTAGCGTGAGGGAGACCCAGTACTTC. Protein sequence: CSVRTSVRETQYF. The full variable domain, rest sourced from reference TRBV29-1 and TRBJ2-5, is SAVISQKPSRDICQRGTSLTIQCQVDSQVTMMFWYRQQPGQSLTLIATANQGSEATYESGFVIDKFPISRPNLTFSTLTVSNMSPEDSSIYLCSVRTSVRETQYFGPGTRLLVL.

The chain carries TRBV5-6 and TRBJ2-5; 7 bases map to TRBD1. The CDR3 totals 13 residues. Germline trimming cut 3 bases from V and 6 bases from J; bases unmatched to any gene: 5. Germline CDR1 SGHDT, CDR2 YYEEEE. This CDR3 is CASSSTGAQTQYF. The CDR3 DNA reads TGTGCCAGCAGCTCCACAGGGGCCCAGACCCAGTACTTC.

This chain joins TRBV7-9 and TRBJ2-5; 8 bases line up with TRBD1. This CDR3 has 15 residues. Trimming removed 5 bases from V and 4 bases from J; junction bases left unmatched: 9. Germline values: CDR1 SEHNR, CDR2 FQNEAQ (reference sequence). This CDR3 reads CASSMGQALGETQYF. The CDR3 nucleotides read TGTGCCAGCAGCATGGGACAGGCCTTAGGAGAGACCCAGTACTTC.

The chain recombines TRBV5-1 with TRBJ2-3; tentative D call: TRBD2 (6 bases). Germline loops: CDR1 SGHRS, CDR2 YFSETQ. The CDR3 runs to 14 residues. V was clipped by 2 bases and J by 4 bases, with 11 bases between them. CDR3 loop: CASSFGGIADTQYF. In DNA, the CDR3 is TGCGCCAGCAGCTTCGGGGGTATAGCAGATACGCAGTATTTT.

The CDR3 nucleotides are TGTGCCAGAAGCTTGGGACTAGCGGGAGGGCCTAAGTGGAATGAGCAGTTCTTC. This sequence encodes CARSLGLAGGPKWNEQFF. This sequence joins TRBV5-3 and TRBJ2-1; TRBD2 agrees at 14 bases. TRBV5-3 is known as an ORF, though its function is uncertain. The CDR3 is 18 residues long. After removal of 0 bases from V and 7 bases from J, the junction contained 9 bases not matched to a gene.

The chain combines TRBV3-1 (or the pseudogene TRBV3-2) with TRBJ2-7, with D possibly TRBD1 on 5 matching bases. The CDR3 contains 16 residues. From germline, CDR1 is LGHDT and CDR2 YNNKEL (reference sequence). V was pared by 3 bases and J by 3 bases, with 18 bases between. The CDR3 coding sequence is TGTGCCAGCAGCCATAGGACAATCGCGTCGAACTACGAGCAGTACTTC. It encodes CASSHRTIASNYEQYF.

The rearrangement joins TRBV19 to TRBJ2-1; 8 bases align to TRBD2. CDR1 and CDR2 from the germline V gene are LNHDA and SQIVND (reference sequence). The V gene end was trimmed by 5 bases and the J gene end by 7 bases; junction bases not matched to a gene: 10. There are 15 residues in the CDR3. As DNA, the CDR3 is TGTGCCAGTAGTTCGGGACTAGATTCTCCTAATGAGCAGTTCTTC. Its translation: CASSSGLDSPNEQFF.

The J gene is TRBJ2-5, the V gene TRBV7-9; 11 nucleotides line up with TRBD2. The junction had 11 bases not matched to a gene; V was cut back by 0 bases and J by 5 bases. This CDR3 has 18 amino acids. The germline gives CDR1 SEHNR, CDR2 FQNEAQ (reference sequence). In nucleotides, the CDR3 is TGTGCCAGCAGCTTAGCGTCCCGAATAGCGGGAGGGCAGGAGACCCAGTACTTC. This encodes CASSLASRIAGGQETQYF. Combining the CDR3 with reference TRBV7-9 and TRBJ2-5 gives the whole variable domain DTGVSQNPRHKITKRGQNVTFRCDPISEHNRLYWYRQTLGQGPEFLTYFQNEAQLEKSRLLSDRFSAERPKGSFSTLEIQRTEQGDSAMYLCASSLASRIAGGQETQYFGPGTRLLVL.

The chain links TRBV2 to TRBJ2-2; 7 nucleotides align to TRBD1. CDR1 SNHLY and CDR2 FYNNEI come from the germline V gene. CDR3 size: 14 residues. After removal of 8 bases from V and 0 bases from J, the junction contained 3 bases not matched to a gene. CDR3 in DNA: TGTGCCAGCGCAACAGGGGCGAACACCGGGGAGCTGTTTTTT. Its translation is CASATGANTGELFF.

The CDR3 DNA reads as TGTGCCAGCAGCTCTGGACTAGCGGGAGCGGTGGACACCGGGGAGCTGTTTTTT. Amino acids: CASSSGLAGAVDTGELFF. V is TRBV5-4 and J is TRBJ2-2; 13 bases agree with TRBD2. Germline V gene data show CDR1 as SGHNT and CDR2 as YYREEE (reference sequence). This CDR3 has 18 residues. Germline trimming cut 3 bases from V and 3 bases from J; bases unmatched to any gene: 8.

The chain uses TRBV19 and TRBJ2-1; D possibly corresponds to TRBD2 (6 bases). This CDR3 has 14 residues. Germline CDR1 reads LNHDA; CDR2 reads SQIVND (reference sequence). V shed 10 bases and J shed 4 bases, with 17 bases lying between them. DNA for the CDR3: TGTGCCACCAAAGCGGTAGCGGATTACAATGAGCAGTTCTTC. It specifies CATKAVADYNEQFF. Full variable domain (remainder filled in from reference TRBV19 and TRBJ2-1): DGGITQSPKYLFRKEGQNVTLSCEQNLNHDAMYWYRQDPGQGLRLIYYSQIVNDFQKGDIAEGYSVSREKKESFPLTVTSAQKNPTAFYLCATKAVADYNEQFFGPGTRLTVL.

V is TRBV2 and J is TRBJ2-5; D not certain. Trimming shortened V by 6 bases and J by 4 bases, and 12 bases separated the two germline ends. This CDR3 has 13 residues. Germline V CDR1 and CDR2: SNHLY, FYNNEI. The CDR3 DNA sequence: TGTGCCAGCAGCGGAGTTGATGGAGAGACCCAGTACTTC. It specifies CASSGVDGETQYF.

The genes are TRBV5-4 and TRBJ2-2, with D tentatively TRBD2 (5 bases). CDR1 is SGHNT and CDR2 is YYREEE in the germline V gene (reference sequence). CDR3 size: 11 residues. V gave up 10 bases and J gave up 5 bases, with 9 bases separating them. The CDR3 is CAREGTGELFF. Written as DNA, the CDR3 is TGTGCCCGCGAGGGAACCGGGGAGCTGTTTTTT. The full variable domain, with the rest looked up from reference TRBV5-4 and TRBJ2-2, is ETGVTQSPTHLIKTRGQQVTLRCSSQSGHNTVSWYQQALGQGPQFIFQYYREEENGRGNFPPRFSGLQFPNYSSELNVNALELDDSALYLCAREGTGELFFGEGSRLTVL.

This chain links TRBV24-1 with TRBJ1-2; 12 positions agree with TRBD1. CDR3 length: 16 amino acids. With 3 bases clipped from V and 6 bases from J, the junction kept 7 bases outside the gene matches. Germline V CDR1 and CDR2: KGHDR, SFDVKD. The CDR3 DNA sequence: TGTGCCACCAGTGATATTAGGGGACAGGGGGCGGATGGCTACACCTTC. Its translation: CATSDIRGQGADGYTF.

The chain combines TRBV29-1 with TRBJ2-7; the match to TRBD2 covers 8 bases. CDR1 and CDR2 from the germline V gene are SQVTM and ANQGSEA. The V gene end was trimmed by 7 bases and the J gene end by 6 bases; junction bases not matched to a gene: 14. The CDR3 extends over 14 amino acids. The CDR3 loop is CSAEGGGGYLEQYF. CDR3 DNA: TGCAGCGCCGAGGGGGGCGGGGGGTACCTCGAGCAGTACTTC.

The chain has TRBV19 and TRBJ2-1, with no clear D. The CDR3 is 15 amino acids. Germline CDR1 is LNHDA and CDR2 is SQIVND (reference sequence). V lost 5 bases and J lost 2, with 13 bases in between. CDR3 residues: CASSVRLVTYNEQFF. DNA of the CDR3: TGTGCCAGTAGTGTAAGACTGGTTACCTACAATGAGCAGTTCTTC. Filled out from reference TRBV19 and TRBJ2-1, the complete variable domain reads DGGITQSPKYLFRKEGQNVTLSCEQNLNHDAMYWYRQDPGQGLRLIYYSQIVNDFQKGDIAEGYSVSREKKESFPLTVTSAQKNPTAFYLCASSVRLVTYNEQFFGPGTRLTVL.

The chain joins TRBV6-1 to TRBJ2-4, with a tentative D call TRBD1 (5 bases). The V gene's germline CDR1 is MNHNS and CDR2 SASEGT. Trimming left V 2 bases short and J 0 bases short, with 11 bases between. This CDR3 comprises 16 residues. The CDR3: CASSEPDTLAKNIQYF. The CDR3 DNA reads TGTGCCAGCAGTGAACCGGACACACTAGCCAAAAACATTCAGTACTTC.

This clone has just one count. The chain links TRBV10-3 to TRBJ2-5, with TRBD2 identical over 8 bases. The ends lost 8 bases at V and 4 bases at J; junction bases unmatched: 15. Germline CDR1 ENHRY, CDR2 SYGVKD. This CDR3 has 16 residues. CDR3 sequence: CAIRGGQGPTRETQYF. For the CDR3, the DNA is TGTGCCATCCGGGGGGGGCAGGGCCCAACCCGAGAGACCCAGTACTTC.

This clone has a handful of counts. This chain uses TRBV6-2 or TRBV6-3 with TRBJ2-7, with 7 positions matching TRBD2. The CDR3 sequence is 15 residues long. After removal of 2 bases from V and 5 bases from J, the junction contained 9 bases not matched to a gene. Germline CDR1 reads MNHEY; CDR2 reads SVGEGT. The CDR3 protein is CASSYGFGLVNEQYF. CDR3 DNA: TGTGCCAGCAGTTACGGGTTCGGACTAGTCAACGAGCAGTACTTC.